These T cell receptor beta chains were read from a single sample in a study of blood T cell repertoires in COVID-19. Sequencing used immunoSEQ multiplex PCR; TCRdb keeps in-frame clones, though not all of them. The sample has some 300,000 clones, approximately 89% seen once; the top ten hold approximately 6.6%. The sequenced material came from peripheral blood. These receptors all stem from a young woman who had recovered from COVID-19. The CDR3 runs from the conserved cysteine through the conserved F or W. The D gene is left open where the match is weak. Size values are once, few and many counts, or a class for expanded clones, and some rows have none.

V	J	D	size	CDR3	DNA
TRBV6-4	TRBJ2-3	TRBD2	.	CASSDRGDTDTQYF	TGTGCCAGCAGTGACCGGGGGGACACAGATACGCAGTATTTT
TRBV6-4	TRBJ2-3	.	once	CASSDDDTTDTQYF	TGTGCCAGCAGTGACGACGACACCACAGATACGCAGTATTTT
TRBV6-5	TRBJ1-4	TRBD1	.	CASRDRDGYELFF	TGTGCCAGCAGGGACAGGGATGGGTATGAACTGTTTTTT
TRBV15	TRBJ1-5	.	once	CATSREGTANQPQHF	TGTGCCACCAGCAGAGAAGGAACAGCTAATCAGCCCCAGCATTTT
TRBV6-5	TRBJ2-2	.	.	CASNPGNTGELFF	TGTGCCAGCAATCCCGGGAACACCGGGGAGCTGTTTTTT
TRBV5-4	TRBJ2-5	TRBD1	.	CASTRDSTEETQYF	TGTGCCAGCACCCGGGACAGTACAGAAGAGACCCAGTACTTC
TRBV4-1	TRBJ2-2	.	.	CASKAGTPNTGELFF	TGCGCCAGTAAAGCCGGGACACCGAACACCGGGGAGCTGTTTTTT
TRBV10-3	TRBJ1-1	.	.	CAISGGRVEAFF	TGTGCCATCAGCGGAGGGCGTGTCGAAGCTTTCTTT
TRBV5-1	TRBJ1-4	.	.	CASRRQPTALGDEKLFF	TGCGCCAGCAGAAGACAGCCCACAGCGTTAGGTGACGAAAAACTGTTTTTT
TRBV7-2	TRBJ2-7	TRBD1	.	CASSLIGQGLPVEQYF	TGTGCCAGCAGCTTAATCGGACAGGGGTTACCCGTCGAGCAGTACTTC
TRBV28	TRBJ2-1	.	.	CASSFLLRQINNEQFF	TGTGCCAGCAGTTTTCTTCTCCGACAGATTAACAATGAGCAGTTCTTC
TRBV5-1	TRBJ1-2	.	.	CASSEQGGKNYGYTF	TGCGCCAGCAGCGAACAGGGAGGGAAAAACTATGGCTACACCTTC
TRBV30	TRBJ1-2	TRBD1	.	CAYHRGLNYGYTF	TGTGCCTATCACAGGGGATTAAACTATGGCTACACCTTC
TRBV28	TRBJ1-6	.	.	CASSFPRKTYNSPLHF	TGTGCCAGCAGTTTTCCCAGGAAAACCTATAATTCACCCCTCCACTTT
TRBV7-2	TRBJ1-1	TRBD1	.	CASSLGQFNTEAFF	TGTGCCAGCAGCTTGGGACAGTTTAACACTGAAGCTTTCTTT
TRBV7-6	TRBJ1-6	.	.	CASSLEAGGSSYNSPLHF	TGTGCCAGCAGCTTAGAGGCGGGGGGGAGCTCCTATAATTCACCCCTCCACTTT
TRBV28	TRBJ2-7	.	.	CASSPTNYEQYF	TGTGCCAGCAGTCCAACTAACTACGAGCAGTACTTC
TRBV3-1/TRBV3-2	TRBJ2-1	.	once	CASSQIEHPNEQFF	TGTGCCAGCAGCCAAATCGAACACCCCAATGAGCAGTTCTTC
TRBV2	TRBJ1-4	TRBD1	once	CASSRDRPTNEKLFF	TGTGCCAGCAGTCGGGACAGACCAACTAATGAAAAACTGTTTTTT
TRBV6-4	TRBJ2-1	TRBD2	.	CASSVQAGGYNEQFF	TGTGCCAGCAGTGTACAAGCGGGGGGGTACAATGAGCAGTTCTTC
TRBV7-9	TRBJ2-2	.	few	CASSFPYGELFF	TGTGCCAGCAGCTTTCCTTACGGGGAGCTGTTTTTT
TRBV7-3	TRBJ1-1	TRBD1	.	CASSLDRDSVNTEAFF	TGTGCCAGCAGCCTCGACAGGGATTCAGTGAACACTGAAGCTTTCTTT
TRBV6-5	TRBJ1-2	.	.	CASSYSQGYDYGYTF	TGTGCCAGCAGTTACTCGCAGGGGTACGACTATGGCTACACCTTC